This paragraph reports one T cell receptor beta chain. This entry belongs to a study of blood T cell repertoires in COVID-19. Background on the study: Acute and convalescent COVID-19 specimens originated in the United States, Italy and Spain. T cells, B-cell-depleted T cells, or PBMCs supplied cDNA or gDNA.

The germline CDR1 and CDR2 sequences are SEHNR and FQNEAQ (reference sequence). The V and J ends lost 0 bases and 0 bases, in that order; junction bases with no gene match: 6. The CDR3 has 18 amino acids. Methods used by the authors: Nucleated cell counts were estimated from reference gene primer amplification. Measured with immunoSEQ multiplex PCR; TCRdb has only the in-frame clones, and not every one. The V and J calls and clone size were taken over from that table, and D and trimming were inferred from the DNA. The sample holds approximately 210,000 clones, 70% to 90% seen once. The sequence was collected from a woman aged 50 to 65 with active or convalescent COVID-19. V and J are TRBV7-9 and TRBJ2-1, with 9 positions matching TRBD2. Sequencing was carried out using peripheral blood. The CDR3 sequence: CASSLAGSGRSSYNEQFF. The DNA for the CDR3 is TGTGCCAGCAGCTTAGCGGGTAGCGGGAGAAGCTCCTACAATGAGCAGTTCTTC.